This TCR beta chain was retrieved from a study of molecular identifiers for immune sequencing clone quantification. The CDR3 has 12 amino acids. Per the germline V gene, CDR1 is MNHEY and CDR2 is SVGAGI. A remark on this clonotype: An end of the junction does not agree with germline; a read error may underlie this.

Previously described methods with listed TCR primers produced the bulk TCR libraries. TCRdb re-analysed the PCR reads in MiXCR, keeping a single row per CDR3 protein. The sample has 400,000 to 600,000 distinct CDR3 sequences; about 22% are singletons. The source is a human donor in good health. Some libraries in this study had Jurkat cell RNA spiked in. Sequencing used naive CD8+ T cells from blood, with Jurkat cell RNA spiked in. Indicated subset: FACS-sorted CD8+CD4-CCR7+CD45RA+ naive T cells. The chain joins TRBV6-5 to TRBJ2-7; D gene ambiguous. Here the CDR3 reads CASGVGSYEQHF. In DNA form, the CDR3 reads TGTGCCAGCGGGGTCGGCTCCTACGAGCAGCACTTC.